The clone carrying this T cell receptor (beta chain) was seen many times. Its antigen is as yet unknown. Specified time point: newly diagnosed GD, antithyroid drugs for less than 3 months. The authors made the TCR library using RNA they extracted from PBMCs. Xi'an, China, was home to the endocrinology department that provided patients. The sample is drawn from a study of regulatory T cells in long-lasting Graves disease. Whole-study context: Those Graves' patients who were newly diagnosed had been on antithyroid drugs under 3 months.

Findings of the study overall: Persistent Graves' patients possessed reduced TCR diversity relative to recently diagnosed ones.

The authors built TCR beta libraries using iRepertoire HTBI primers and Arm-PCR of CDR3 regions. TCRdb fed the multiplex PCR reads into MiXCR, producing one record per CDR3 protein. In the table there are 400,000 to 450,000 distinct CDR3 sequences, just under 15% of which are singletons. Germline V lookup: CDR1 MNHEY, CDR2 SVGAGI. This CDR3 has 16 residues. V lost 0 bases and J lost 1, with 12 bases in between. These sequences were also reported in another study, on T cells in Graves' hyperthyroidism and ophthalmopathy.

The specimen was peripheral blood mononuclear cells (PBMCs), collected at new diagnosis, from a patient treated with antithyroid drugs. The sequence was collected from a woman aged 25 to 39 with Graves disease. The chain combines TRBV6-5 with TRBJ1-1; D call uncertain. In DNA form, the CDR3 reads TGTGCCAGCAGTTACTCAGGCTACCCGACGAACACTGAAGCTTTCTTT. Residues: CASSYSGYPTNTEAFF.